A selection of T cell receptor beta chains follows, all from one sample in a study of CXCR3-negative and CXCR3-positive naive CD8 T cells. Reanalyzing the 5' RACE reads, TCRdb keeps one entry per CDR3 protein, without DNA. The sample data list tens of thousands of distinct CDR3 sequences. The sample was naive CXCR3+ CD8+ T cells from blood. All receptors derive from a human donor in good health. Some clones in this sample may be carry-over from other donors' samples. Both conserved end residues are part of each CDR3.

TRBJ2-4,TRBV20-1,CSAIGAPGSKNIQYF
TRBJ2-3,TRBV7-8,CASSGLVGDTDTQYF
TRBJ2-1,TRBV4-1,CASSRLADDNEQFF
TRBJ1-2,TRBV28,CASSLIRSDYGYTF
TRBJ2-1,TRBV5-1,CASSGSGSPYNEQFF
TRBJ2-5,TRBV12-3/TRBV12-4,CASSLTGGGQETQYF
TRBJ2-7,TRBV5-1,CASSFGGGSSYEQYF
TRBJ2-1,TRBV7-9,CASMFAGYNEQFF
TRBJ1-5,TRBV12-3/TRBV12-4,CASSLVVGPAHQPQHF
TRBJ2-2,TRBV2,CASSVSTLSVGELFF